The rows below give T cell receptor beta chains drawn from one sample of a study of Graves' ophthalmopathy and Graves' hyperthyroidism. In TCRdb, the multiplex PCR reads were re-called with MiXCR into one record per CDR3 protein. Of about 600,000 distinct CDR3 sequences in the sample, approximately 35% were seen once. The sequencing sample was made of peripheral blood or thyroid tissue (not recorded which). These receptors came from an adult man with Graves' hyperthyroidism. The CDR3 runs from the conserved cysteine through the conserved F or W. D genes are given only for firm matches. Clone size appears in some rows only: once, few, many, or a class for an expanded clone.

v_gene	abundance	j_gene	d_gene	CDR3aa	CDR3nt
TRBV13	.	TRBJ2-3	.	CASSLFRETSTDTQYF	TGTGCCAGCAGCTTATTCCGGGAAACTAGCACAGATACGCAGTATTTT
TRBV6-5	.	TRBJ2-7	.	CASSFVGGVQYF	TGTGCCAGCAGTTTCGTCGGTGGGGTGCAGTACTTC
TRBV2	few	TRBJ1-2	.	CASSGFPFDMTNYGYTF	TGTGCCAGCAGTGGTTTCCCTTTTGACATGACTAACTATGGCTACACCTTC
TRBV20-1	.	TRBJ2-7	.	CSAWNTGGSYEQYF	TGCAGTGCTTGGAATACCGGGGGCAGTTACGAGCAGTACTTC
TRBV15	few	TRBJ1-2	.	CAPSRDLRRDIYGYTF	TGTGCCCCCAGCAGAGATCTCCGCCGGGACATCTATGGCTACACCTTC
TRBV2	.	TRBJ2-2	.	CASRGTATNTGELVF	TGTGCCAGCAGAGGGACCGCTACGAACACCGGGGAGCTGGTTTTT
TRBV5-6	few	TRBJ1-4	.	CASSLSVDLTNEKLFF	TGTGCCAGCAGTTTAAGCGTGGATCTCACTAATGAAAAACTGTTTTTT
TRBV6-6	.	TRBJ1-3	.	CASSYSNAPWGNTIYF	TGTGCCAGCAGTTACTCGAACGCCCCGTGGGGAAACACCATATATTTT
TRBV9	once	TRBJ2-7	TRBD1	CASSVGGTGSDEQYF	TGTGCCAGCAGCGTAGGTGGGACAGGGTCCGACGAGCAGTACTTC
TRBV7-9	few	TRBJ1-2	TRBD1	CASSRRHHRDRVWVYGYTF	TGTGCCAGCAGCCGACGTCACCACCGGGACAGGGTTTGGGTTTATGGCTACACCTTC
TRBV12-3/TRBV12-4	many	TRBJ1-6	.	CASSTGPFSPLHF	TGTGCCAGCAGTACCGGGCCCTTTTCACCCCTCCACTTT
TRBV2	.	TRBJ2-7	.	CASGALAYEQYF	TGTGCCAGTGGGGCCCTGGCCTACGAGCAGTACTTC
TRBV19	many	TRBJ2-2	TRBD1	CASLNRGLTGELFF	TGTGCCAGTTTGAACAGGGGTTTGACCGGGGAGCTGTTTTTT
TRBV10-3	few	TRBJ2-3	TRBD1	CAISESDRDTDTQYF	TGTGCCATCAGTGAGTCGGACAGGGACACAGATACGCAGTATTTT
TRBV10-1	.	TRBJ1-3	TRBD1	CASSESLRGTGGFGNTIYF	TGCGCCAGCAGTGAGTCTCTGCGAGGGACAGGGGGTTTTGGAAACACCATATATTTT
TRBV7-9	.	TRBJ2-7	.	CASSTTGMNNEQYF	TGTGCCAGCAGCACCACAGGGATGAACAATGAGCAGTACTTC
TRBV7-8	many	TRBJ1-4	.	CASSLAMRGPTNEKLFF	TGTGCCAGCAGCTTAGCGATGCGGGGCCCAACTAATGAAAAACTGTTTTTT
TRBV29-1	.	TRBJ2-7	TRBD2	CSLAGDGFYEQYF	TGCAGCTTAGCGGGGGACGGGTTCTACGAGCAGTACTTC
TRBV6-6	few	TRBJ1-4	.	CASSYSRFRPGEKLFF	TGTGCCAGCAGTTATTCCCGATTCCGTCCAGGGGAAAAACTGTTTTTT
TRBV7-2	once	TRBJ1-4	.	CASSGLGEKLFF	TGTGCCAGCAGTGGCCTGGGGGAAAAACTGTTTTTT
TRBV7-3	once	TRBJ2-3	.	CASSLRGGQKIDTQYF	TGTGCCAGCAGCTTAAGGGGGGGACAGAAAATAGATACGCAGTATTTT
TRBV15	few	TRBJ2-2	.	CATSGERTNTGELFF	TGTGCCACCAGCGGAGAGAGAACGAACACCGGGGAGCTGTTTTTT
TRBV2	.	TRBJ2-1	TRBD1	CASGQGVINEQFF	TGTGCCAGCGGGCAGGGGGTTATCAATGAGCAGTTCTTC
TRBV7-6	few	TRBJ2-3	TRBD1	CASSLALDRSTDTQYF	TGTGCCAGCAGCTTGGCCCTGGACAGGAGCACAGATACGCAGTATTTT
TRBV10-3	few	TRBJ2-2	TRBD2	CASRDSGGTGELFF	TGTGCCAGCAGGGACTCGGGGGGTACCGGGGAGCTGTTTTTT
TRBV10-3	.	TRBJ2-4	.	CAISESKQGDGIQYF	TGTGCCATCAGTGAGTCCAAGCAGGGTGATGGCATTCAGTACTTC
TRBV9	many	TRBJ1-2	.	CASSARVYGYTF	TGTGCCAGCAGCGCTCGGGTGTATGGCTACACCTTC
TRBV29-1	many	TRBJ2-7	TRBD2	CSGGGVLHDEQYF	TGCAGCGGGGGGGGGGTGCTACACGACGAGCAGTACTTC
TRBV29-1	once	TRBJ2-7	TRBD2	CSVALAGGSYEQYF	TGCAGCGTTGCACTAGCGGGAGGGTCCTACGAGCAGTACTTC
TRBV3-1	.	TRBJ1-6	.	CASSQDTQVVPPLHF	TGTGCCAGCAGCCAAGATACTCAGGTTGTCCCACCCCTCCACTTT
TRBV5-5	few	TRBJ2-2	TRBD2	CASRTGLAGGVGTGELFF	TGTGCCAGCAGGACCGGACTAGCGGGGGGGGTAGGCACCGGGGAGCTGTTTTTT
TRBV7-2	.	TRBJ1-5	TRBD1	CASSLRGQVNQPQHF	TGTGCCAGCAGCTTACGGGGACAGGTAAATCAGCCCCAGCATTTT
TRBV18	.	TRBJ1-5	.	CASSGYRGEPQHF	TGTGCCAGCTCAGGCTATCGAGGGGAGCCCCAGCATTTT
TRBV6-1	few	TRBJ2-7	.	CASSETRGSSYEQYF	TGTGCCAGCAGTGAAACCCGCGGAAGCTCCTACGAGCAGTACTTC
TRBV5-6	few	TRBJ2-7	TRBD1	CASSLMYSGTESYEQYF	TGTGCCAGCAGCTTGATGTACTCCGGGACAGAGTCCTACGAGCAGTACTTC